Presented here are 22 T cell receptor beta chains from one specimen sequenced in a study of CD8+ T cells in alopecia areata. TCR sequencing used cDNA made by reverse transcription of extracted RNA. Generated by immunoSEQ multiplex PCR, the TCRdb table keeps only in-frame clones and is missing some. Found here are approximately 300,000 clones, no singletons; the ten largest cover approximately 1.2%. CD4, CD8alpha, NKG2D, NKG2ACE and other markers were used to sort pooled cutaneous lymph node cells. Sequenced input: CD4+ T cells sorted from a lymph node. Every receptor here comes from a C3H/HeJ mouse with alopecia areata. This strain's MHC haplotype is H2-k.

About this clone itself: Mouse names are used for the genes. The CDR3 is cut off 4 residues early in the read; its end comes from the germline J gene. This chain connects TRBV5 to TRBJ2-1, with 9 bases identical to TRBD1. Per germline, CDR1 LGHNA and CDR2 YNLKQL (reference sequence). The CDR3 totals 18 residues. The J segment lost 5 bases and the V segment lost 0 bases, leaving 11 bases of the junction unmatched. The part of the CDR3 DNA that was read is TGTGCCAGCAGCCAAGACCCTCTCCGGGACAGGGAGGATGCT. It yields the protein CASSQDPLRDREDA. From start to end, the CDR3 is CASSQDPLRDREDAEQFF.

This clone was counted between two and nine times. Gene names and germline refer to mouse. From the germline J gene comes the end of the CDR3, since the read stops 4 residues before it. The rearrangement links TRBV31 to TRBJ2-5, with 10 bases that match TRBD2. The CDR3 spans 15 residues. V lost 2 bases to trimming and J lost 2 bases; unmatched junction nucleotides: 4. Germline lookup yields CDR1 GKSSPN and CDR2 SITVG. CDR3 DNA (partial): TGTGCCTGGAGTAACCGGGACTGGGGCCAAGAC. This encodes CAWSNRDWGQD. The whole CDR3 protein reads CAWSNRDWGQDTQYF.

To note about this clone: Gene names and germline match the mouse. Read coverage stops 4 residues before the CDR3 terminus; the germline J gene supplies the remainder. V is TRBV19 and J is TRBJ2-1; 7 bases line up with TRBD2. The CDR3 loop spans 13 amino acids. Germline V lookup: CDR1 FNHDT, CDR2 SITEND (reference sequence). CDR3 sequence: CASSIVGGAEQFF. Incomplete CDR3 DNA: TGTGCCAGCAGTATAGTGGGGGGAGCT.

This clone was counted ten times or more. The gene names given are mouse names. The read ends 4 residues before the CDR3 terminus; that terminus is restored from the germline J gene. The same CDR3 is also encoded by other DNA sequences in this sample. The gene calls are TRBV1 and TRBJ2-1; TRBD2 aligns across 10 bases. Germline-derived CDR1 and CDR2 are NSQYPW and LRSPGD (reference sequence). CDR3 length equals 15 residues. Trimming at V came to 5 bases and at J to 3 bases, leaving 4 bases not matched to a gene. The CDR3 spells CTCSPGTGVYAEQFF. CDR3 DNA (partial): TGCACCTGCAGTCCCGGGACTGGGGTCTATGCT. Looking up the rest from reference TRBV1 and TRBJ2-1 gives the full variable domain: VTLLEQNPRWRLVPRGQAVNLRCILKNSQYPWMSWYQQDLQKQLQWLFTLRSPGDKEVKSLPGADYLATRVTDTELRLQVANMSQGRTLYCTCSPGTGVYAEQFFGPGTRLTVL.

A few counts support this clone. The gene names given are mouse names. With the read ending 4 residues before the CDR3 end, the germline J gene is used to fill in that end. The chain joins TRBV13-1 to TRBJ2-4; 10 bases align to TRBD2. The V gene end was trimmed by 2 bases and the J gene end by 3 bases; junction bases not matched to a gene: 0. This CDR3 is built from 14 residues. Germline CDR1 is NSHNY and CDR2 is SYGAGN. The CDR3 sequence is CASSEDWGQNTLYF. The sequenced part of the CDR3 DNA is TGTGCCAGCAGTGAGGACTGGGGGCAAAAC.

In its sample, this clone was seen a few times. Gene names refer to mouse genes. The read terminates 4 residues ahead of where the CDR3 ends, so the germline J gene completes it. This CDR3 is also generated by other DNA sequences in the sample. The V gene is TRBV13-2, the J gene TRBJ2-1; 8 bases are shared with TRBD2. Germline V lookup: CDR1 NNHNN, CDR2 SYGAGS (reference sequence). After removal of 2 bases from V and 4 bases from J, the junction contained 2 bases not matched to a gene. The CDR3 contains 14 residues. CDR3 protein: CASGEPGGYAEQFF. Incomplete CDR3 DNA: TGTGCCAGCGGTGAACCTGGGGGGTATGCT.

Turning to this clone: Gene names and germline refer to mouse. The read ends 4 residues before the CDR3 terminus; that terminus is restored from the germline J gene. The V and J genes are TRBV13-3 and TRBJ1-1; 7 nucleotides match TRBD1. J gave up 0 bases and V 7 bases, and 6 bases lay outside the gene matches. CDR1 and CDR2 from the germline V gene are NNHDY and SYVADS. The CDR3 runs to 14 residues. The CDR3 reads CASSPGTANTEVFF. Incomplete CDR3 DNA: TGTGCCAGCTCTCCAGGGACAGCAAACACA.

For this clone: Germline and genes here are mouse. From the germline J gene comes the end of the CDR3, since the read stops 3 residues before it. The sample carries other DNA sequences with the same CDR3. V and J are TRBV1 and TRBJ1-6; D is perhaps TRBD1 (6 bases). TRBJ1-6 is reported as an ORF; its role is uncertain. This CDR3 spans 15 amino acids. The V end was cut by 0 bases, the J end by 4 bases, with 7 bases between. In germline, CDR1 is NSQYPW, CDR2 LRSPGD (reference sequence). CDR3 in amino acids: CTCSADGQYNSPLYF. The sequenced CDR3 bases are TGCACCTGCAGTGCAGACGGACAGTATAATTCGCCC.

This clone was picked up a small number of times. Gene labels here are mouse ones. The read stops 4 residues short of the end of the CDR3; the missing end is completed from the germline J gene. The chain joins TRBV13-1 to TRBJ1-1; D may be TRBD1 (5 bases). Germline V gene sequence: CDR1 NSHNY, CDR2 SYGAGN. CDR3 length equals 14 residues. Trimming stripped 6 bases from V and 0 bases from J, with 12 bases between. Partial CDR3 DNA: TGTGCCAGCACCCCCTCGACAGCAAACACA. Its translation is CASTPSTANT. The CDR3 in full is CASTPSTANTEVFF.

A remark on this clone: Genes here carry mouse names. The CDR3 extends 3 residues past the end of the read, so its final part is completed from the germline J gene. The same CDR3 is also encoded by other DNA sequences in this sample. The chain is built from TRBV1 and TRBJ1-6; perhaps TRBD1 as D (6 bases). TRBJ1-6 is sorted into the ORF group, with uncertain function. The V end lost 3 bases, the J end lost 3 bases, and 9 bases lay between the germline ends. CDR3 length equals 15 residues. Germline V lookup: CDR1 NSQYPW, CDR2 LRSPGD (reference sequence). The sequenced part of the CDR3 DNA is TGCACCTGCAGTGCCAGGGACAACTATAATTCGCCC. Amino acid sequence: CTCSARDNYNSP. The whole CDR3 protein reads CTCSARDNYNSPLYF.

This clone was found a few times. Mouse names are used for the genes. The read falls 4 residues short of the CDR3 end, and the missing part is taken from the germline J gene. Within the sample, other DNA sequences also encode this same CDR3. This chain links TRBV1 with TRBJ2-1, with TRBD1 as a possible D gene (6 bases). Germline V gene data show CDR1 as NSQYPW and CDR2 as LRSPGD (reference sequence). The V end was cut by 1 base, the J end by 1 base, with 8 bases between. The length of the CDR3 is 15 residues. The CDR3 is CTCSAAQGNYAEQFF. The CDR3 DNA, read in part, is TGCACCTGCAGTGCAGCCCAGGGGAACTATGCT.

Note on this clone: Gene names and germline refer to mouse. CDR3 region: CTCSERGASAETLYF. CDR3 DNA, as far as it was read: TGCACCTGCAGTGAGAGGGGGGCGAGTGCAGAA. The V gene is TRBV1, the J gene TRBJ2-3, with D possibly being TRBD2 (7 bases). The CDR3 is cut off 4 residues early in the read; its end comes from the germline J gene. The ends were cut back, 4 bases at V and 0 bases at J, with 11 bases in the middle. Germline V lookup: CDR1 NSQYPW, CDR2 LRSPGD (reference sequence). The CDR3 covers 15 residues.

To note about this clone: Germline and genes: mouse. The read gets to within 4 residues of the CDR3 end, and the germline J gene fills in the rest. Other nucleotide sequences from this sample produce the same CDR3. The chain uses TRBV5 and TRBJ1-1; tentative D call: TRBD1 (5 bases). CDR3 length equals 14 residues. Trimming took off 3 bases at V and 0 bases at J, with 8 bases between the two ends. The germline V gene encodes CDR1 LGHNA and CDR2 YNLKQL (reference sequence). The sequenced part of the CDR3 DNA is TGTGCCAGCAGCCAGGGAGGGGCAAACACA. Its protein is CASSQGGANT. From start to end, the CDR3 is CASSQGGANTEVFF.

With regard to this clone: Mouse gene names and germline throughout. CDR3 DNA, as far as it was read: TGTGCCAGCAGCCTACTGGGGGGGCGCTTGAGCCCCCAAGAC. It codes for CASSLLGGRLSPQD. The entire CDR3 protein reads CASSLLGGRLSPQDTQYF. The chain recombines TRBV13-3 with TRBJ2-5; 11 positions match TRBD2. The read falls 4 residues short of the CDR3 end, and the missing part is taken from the germline J gene. CDR1 is NNHDY and CDR2 is SYVADS in the germline V gene. V gave up 5 bases and J gave up 2 bases; unmatched junction bases: 13. The CDR3 runs to 18 residues. Full variable domain (rest looked up from reference TRBV13-3 and TRBJ2-5): EAAVTQSPRSKVAVTGGKVTLSCHQTNNHDYMYWYRQDTGHGLRLIHYSYVADSTEKGDIPDGYKASRPSQENFSLILELASLSQTAVYFCASSLLGGRLSPQDTQYFGPGTRLLVL.

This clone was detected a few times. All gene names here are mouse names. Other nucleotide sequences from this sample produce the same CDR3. CDR3 region: CASGRQGTNSDYTF. CDR3 DNA, as far as it was read: TGTGCCAGCGGGCGACAGGGGACAAACTCC. This rearrangement joins TRBV13-2 to TRBJ1-2; the match to TRBD1 covers 8 bases. The read ends 4 residues before the CDR3 terminus; that terminus is restored from the germline J gene. Germline V CDR1 and CDR2: NNHNN, SYGAGS (reference sequence). Trimming took 5 bases from V and 0 from J; bases not matched to a gene: 3. The CDR3 contains 14 residues.

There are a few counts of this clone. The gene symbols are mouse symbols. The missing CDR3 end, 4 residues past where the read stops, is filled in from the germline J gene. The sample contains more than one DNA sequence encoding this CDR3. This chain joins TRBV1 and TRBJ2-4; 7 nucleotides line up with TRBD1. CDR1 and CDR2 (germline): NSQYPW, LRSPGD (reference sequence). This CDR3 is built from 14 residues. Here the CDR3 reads CTCSADRGKNTLYF. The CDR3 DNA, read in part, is TGCACCTGCAGTGCAGACAGGGGGAAAAAC.

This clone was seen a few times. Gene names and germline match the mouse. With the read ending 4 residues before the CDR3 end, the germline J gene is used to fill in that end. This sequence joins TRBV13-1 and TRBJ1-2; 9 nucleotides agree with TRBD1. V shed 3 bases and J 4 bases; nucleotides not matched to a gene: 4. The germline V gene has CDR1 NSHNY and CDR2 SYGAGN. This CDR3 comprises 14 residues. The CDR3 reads CASSGGQGVSDYTF. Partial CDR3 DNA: TGTGCCAGCAGTGGGGGACAGGGAGTCTCC.

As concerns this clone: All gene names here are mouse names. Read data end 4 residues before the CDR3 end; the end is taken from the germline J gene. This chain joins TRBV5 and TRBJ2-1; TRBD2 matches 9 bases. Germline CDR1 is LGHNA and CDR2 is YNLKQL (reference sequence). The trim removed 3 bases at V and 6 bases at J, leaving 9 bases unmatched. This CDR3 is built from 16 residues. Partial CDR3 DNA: TGTGCCAGCAGCCAGATACTGGGGGGAGAGGGTGCT. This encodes CASSQILGGEGA. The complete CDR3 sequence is CASSQILGGEGAEQFF.

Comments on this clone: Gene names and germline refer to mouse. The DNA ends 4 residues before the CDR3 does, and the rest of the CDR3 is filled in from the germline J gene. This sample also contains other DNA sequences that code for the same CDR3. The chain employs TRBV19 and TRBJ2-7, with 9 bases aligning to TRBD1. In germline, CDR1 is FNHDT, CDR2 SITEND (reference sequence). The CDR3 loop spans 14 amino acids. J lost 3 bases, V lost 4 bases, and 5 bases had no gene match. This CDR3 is CASSPPGQGYEQYF. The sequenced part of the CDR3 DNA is TGTGCCAGCAGTCCCCCGGGACAGGGCTAT.

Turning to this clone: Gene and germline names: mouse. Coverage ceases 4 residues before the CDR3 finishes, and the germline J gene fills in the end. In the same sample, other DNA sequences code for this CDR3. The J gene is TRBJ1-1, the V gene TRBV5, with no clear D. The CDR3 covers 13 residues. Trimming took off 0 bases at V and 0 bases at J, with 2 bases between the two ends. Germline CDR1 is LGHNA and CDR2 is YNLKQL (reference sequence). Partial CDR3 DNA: TGTGCCAGCAGCCAAGAACAGAACACA. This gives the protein CASSQEQNT. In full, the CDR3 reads CASSQEQNTEVFF.

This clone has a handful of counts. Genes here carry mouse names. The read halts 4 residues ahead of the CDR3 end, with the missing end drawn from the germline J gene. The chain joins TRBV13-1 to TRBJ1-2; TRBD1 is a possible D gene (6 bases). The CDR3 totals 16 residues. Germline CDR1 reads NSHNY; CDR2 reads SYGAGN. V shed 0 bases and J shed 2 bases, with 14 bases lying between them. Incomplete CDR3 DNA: TGTGCCAGCAGTGATGCATGGGGACACCGGAACTCC. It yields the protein CASSDAWGHRNS. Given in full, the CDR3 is CASSDAWGHRNSDYTF.

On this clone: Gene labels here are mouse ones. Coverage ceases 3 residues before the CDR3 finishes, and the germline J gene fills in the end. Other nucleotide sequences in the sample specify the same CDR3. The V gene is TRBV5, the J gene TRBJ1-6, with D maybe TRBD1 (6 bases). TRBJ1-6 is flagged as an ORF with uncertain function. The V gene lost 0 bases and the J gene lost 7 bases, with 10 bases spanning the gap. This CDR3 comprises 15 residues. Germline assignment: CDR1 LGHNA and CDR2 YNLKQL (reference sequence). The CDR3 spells CASSQDQGRNSPLYF. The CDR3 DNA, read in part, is TGTGCCAGCAGCCAAGACCAGGGGCGGAATTCGCCC.